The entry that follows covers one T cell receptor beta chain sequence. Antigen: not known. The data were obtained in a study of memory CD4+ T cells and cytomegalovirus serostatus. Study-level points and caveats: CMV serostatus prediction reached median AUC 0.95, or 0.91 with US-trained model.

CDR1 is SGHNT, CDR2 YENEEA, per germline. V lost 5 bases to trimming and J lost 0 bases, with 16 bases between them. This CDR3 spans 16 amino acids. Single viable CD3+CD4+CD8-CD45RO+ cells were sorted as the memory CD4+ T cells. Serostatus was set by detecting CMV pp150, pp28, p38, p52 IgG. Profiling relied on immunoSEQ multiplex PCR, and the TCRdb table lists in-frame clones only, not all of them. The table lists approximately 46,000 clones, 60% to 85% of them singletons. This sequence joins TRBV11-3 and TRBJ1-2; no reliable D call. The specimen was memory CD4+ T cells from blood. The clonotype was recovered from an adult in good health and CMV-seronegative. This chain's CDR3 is CASSPGPTHTNYGYTF. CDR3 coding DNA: TGTGCCAGCAGCCCCGGCCCAACACATACTAACTATGGCTACACCTTC.